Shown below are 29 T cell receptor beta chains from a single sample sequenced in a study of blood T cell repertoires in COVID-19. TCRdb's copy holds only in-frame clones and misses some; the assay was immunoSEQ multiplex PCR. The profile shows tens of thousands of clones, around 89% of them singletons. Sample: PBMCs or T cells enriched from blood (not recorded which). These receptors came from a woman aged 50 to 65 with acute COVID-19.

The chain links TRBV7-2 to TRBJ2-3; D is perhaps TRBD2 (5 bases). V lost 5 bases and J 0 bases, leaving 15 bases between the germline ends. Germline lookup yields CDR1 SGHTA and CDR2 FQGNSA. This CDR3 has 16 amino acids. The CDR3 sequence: CASSARIASSTDTQYF. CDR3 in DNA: TGTGCCAGCAGCGCTCGTATAGCGTCGAGCACAGATACGCAGTATTTT.

CDR3 protein: CASRSGVSGNTIYF. In nucleotides, the CDR3 is TGTGCCAGCCGTTCAGGGGTCTCTGGAAACACCATATATTTT. The chain is built from TRBV6-5 and TRBJ1-3, with D maybe TRBD1 (6 bases). The CDR3 is 14 amino acids. Germline loops: CDR1 MNHEY, CDR2 SVGAGI. The germline V and J ends were trimmed by 8 bases and 0 bases, with 11 bases remaining between them.

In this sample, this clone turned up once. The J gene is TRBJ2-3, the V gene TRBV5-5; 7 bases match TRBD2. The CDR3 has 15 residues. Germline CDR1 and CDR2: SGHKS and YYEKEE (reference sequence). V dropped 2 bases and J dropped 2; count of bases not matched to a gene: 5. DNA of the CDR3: TGTGCCAGCAGCTTCGAAGCGGGATCCACAGATACGCAGTATTTT. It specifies CASSFEAGSTDTQYF.

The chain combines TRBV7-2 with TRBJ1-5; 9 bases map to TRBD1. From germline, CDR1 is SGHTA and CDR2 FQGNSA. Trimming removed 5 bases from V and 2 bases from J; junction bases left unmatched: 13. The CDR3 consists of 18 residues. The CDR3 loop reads CASSQHWTGASGNQPQHF. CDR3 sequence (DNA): TGTGCCAGCAGCCAACATTGGACAGGGGCGAGTGGCAATCAGCCCCAGCATTTT.

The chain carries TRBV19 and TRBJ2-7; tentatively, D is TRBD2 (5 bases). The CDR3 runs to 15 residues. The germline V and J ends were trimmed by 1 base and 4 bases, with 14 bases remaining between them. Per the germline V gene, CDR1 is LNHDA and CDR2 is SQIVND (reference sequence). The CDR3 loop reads CASSIGGGPSYEQYF. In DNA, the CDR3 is TGTGCCAGTAGTATAGGAGGAGGTCCGTCATACGAGCAGTACTTC.

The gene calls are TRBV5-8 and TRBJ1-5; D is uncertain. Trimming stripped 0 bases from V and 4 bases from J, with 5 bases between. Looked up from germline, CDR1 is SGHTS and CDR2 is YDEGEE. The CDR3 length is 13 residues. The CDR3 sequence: CASSLDGNQPQHF. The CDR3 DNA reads TGTGCCAGCAGCTTGGACGGGAATCAGCCCCAGCATTTT. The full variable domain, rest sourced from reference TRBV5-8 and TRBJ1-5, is EAGVTQSPTHLIKTRGQQATLRCSPISGHTSVYWYQQALGLGLQFLLWYDEGEERNRGNFPPRFSGRQFPNYSSELNVNALELEDSALYLCASSLDGNQPQHFGDGTRLSIL.

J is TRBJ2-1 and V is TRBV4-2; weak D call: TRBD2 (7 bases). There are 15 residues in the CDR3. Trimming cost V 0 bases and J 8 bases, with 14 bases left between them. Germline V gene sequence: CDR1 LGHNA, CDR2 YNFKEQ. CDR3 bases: TGTGCCAGCAGCCAAGAAAGGGGGAGGGCCGATGAGCAGTTCTTC. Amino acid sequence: CASSQERGRADEQFF.

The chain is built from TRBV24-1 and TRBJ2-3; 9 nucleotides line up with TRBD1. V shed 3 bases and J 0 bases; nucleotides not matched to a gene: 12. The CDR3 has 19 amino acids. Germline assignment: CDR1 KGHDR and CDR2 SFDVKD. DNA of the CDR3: TGTGCCACCAGTGATCCGACGGTTGGGACAGGGTTCAGCACAGATACGCAGTATTTT. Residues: CATSDPTVGTGFSTDTQYF.

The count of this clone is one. The CDR3, as DNA: TGTGCCAGCTCACAACTGAACTCCTATAATTCACCCCTCCACTTT. Encoded protein: CASSQLNSYNSPLHF. V gene TRBV18 combines with J gene TRBJ1-6, with D unclear. Deletions cut 4 bases from V and 0 bases from J, with 7 bases between. CDR3 length: 15 residues. Germline V lookup: CDR1 KGHSH, CDR2 LQKENI.

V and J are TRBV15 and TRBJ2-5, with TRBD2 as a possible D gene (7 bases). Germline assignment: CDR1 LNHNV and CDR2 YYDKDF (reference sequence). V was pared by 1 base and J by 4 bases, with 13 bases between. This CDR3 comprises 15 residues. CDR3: CATSRAGGAGETQYF. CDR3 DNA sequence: TGTGCCACCAGCAGAGCGGGGGGCGCGGGAGAGACCCAGTACTTC.

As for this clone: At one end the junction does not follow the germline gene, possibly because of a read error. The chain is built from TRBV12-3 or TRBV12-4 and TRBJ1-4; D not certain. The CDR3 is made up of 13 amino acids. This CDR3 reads CASSWTTSEKLFF. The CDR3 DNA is TGTGCCAGCAGTTGGACTACTAGTGAAAAACTGTTTTTT.

CDR3 protein: CASSQDRGPTNYGYTF. The CDR3 nucleotides are TGCGCCAGCAGCCAAGACAGGGGGCCTACTAACTATGGCTACACCTTC. The rearrangement uses TRBV4-3 and TRBJ1-2; 8 nucleotides agree with TRBD1. The CDR3 sequence is 16 residues long. Per the germline V gene, CDR1 is LGHNA and CDR2 is YSLEER. Unmatched junction bases numbered 3, after V lost 0 bases and J lost 0 bases.

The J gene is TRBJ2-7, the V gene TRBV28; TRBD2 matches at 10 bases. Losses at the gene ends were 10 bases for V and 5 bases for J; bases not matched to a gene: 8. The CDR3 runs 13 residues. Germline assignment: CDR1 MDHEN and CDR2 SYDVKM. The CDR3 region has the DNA TGTGCCACCGGGGGGAGCGGGAGGGACGAGCAGTACTTC. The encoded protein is CATGGSGRDEQYF.

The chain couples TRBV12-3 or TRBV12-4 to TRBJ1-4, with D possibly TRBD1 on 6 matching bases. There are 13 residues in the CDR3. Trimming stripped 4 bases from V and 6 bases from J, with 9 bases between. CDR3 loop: CASSSQGDEKLFF. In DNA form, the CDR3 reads TGTGCCAGCAGTTCACAGGGCGATGAAAAACTGTTTTTT.

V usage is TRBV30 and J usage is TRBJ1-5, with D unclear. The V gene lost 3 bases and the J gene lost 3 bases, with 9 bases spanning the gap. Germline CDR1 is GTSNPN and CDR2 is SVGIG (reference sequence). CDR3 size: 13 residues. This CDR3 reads CAWSARINQPQHF. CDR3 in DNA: TGTGCCTGGAGCGCGCGGATCAATCAGCCCCAGCATTTT.

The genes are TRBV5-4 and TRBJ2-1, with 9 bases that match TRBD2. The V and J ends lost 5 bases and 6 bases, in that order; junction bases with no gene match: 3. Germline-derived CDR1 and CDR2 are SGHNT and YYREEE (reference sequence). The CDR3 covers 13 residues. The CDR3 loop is CASRASGTNEQFF. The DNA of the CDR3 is TGTGCCAGCAGGGCTAGCGGGACCAATGAGCAGTTCTTC.

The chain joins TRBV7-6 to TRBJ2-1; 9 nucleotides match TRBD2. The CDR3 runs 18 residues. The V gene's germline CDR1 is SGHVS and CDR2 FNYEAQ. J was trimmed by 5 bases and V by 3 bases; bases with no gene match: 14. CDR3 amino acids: CASSFEASGIPGDNEQFF. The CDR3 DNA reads TGTGCCAGCAGCTTCGAAGCTAGCGGGATCCCCGGGGACAATGAGCAGTTCTTC.

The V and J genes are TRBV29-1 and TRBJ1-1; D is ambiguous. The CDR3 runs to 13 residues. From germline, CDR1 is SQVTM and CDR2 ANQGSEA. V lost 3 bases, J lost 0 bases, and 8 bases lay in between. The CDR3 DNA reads TGCAGCGTTGACAGATCGATGAACACTGAAGCTTTCTTT. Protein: CSVDRSMNTEAFF. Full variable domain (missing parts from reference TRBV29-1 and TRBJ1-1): SAVISQKPSRDICQRGTSLTIQCQVDSQVTMMFWYRQQPGQSLTLIATANQGSEATYESGFVIDKFPISRPNLTFSTLTVSNMSPEDSSIYLCSVDRSMNTEAFFGQGTRLTVV.

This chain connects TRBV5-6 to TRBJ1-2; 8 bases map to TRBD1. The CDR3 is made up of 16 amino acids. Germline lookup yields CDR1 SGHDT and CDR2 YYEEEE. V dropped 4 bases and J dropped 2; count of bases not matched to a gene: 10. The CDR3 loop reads CASSTRLTGANYGYTF. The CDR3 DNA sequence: TGTGCCAGCAGCACCCGCTTGACAGGGGCGAACTATGGCTACACCTTC. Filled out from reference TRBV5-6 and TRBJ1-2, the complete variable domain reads DAGVTQSPTHLIKTRGQQVTLRCSPKSGHDTVSWYQQALGQGPQFIFQYYEEEERQRGNFPDRFSGHQFPNYSSELNVNALLLGDSALYLCASSTRLTGANYGYTFGSGTRLTVV.

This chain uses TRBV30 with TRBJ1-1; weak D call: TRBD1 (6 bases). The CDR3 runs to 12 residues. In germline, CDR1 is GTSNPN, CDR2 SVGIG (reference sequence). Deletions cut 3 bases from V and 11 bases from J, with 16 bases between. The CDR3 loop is CAWSIINTGAFF. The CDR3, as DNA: TGTGCCTGGAGCATAATTAATACAGGGGCTTTCTTT. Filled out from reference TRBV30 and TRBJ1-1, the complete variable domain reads SQTIHQWPATLVQPVGSPLSLECTVEGTSNPNLYWYRQAAGRGLQLLFYSVGIGQISSEVPQNLSASRPQDRQFILSSKKLLLSDSGFYLCAWSIINTGAFFGQGTRLTVV.

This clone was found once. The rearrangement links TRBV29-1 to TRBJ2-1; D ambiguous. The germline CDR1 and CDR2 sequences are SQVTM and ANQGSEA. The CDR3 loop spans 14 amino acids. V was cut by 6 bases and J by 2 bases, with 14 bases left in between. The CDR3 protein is CSVPHGAAYNEQFF. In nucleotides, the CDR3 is TGCAGCGTCCCCCATGGCGCGGCCTACAATGAGCAGTTCTTC.

CDR3 amino acids: CASSFRGDLNTEAFF. The CDR3 nucleotides are TGTGCCAGTAGTTTCCGGGGGGACTTGAACACTGAAGCTTTCTTT. This rearrangement joins TRBV19 to TRBJ1-1; D may be TRBD1 (5 bases). The CDR3 extends over 15 amino acids. V was trimmed by 5 bases and J by 0 bases, leaving 13 bases between them. Per germline, CDR1 LNHDA and CDR2 SQIVND (reference sequence).

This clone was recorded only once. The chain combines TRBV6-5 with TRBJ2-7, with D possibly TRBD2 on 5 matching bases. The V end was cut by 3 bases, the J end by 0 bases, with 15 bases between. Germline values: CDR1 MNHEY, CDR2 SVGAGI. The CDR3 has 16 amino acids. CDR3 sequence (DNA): TGTGCCAGCAGTTATCACGGACTGGGGAGCTCCTACGAGCAGTACTTC. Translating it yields CASSYHGLGSSYEQYF.

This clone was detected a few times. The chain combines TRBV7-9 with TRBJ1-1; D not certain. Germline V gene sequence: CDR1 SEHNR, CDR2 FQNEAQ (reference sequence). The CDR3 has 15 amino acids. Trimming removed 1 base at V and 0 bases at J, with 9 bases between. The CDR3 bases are TGTGCCAGCAGCTTAGGGTATCAGGTGAACACTGAAGCTTTCTTT. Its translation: CASSLGYQVNTEAFF.

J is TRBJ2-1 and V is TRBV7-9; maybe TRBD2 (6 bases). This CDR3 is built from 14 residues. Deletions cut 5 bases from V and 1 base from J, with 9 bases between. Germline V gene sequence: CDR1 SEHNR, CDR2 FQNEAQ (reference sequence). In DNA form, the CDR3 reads TGTGCCAGCAGCCGACTAGGTTCCTACAATGAGCAGTTCTTC. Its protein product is CASSRLGSYNEQFF.

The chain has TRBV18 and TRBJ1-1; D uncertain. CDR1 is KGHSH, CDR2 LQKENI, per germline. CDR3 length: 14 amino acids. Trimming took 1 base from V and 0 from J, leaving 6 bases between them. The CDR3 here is CASSPREMNTEAFF. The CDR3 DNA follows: TGTGCCAGCTCACCACGCGAGATGAACACTGAAGCTTTCTTT.

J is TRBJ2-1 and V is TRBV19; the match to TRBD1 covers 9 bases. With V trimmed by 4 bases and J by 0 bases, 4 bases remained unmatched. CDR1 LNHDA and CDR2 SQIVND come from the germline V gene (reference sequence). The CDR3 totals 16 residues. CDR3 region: CASSSRTGVSYNEQFF. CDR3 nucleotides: TGTGCCAGTAGTAGCCGGACAGGGGTCTCCTACAATGAGCAGTTCTTC.

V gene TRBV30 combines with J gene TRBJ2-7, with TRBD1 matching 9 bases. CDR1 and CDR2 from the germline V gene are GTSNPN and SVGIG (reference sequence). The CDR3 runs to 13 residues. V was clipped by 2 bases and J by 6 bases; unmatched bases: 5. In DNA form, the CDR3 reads TGTGCCTGGAGTAAACAGGGGGCCGGCGAGCAGTACTTC. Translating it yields CAWSKQGAGEQYF.

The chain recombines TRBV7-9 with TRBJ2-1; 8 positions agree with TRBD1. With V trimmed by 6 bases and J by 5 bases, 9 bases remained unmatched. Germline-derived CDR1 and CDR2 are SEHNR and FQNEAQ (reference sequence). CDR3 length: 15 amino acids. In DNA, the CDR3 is TGTGCCAGCAGAGCGACAGGGGTTTGGGACAATGAGCAGTTCTTC. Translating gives CASRATGVWDNEQFF.